Below are 17 T cell receptor beta chains sequenced from a single sample in a study of cytomegalovirus exposure and HLA in healthy donors. The PCR made use of 60 Vbeta and 13 Jbeta primers. The method was immunoSEQ multiplex PCR; TCRdb's version includes in-frame clones alone and lacks a portion of them. This table has about 130,000 clones, about 77% appearing once. Material: PBMCs. The receptors come from a man aged 45-60 years in good health and CMV-seronegative.

The rearrangement uses TRBV10-3 and TRBJ2-7; 15 nucleotides agree with TRBD2. Germline trimming cut 6 bases from V and 3 bases from J; bases unmatched to any gene: 6. Germline loops: CDR1 ENHRY, CDR2 SYGVKD. The CDR3 has 16 amino acids. Written as DNA, the CDR3 is TGTGCCATCAGGCGGACTAGCGGGAGGGCCGTCTACGAGCAGTACTTC. It yields the protein CAIRRTSGRAVYEQYF.

The chain couples TRBV7-2 to TRBJ2-5; D possibly corresponds to TRBD2 (6 bases). CDR1 and CDR2 (germline): SGHTA, FQGNSA. The CDR3 length is 15 residues. Trimming took off 6 bases at V and 2 bases at J, with 16 bases between the two ends. CDR3 sequence (DNA): TGTGCCAGCAGTAAATCCGGGACTCTTCAAGAGACCCAGTACTTC. Translation: CASSKSGTLQETQYF.

The rearrangement joins TRBV2 to TRBJ2-5; D remains ambiguous. This CDR3 is 14 amino acids long. Germline-derived CDR1 and CDR2 are SNHLY and FYNNEI. The ends were cut back, 7 bases at V and 4 bases at J, with 16 bases in the middle. The chain's CDR3 is CASNAVGPVETQYF. CDR3 in DNA: TGTGCCAGCAACGCGGTAGGCCCTGTAGAGACCCAGTACTTC.

This clone showed up just a few times. The chain has TRBV5-1 and TRBJ2-6; D is uncertain. The CDR3 sequence is 19 residues long. V was cut by 0 bases and J by 0 bases, with 16 bases left in between. Per germline, CDR1 SGHRS and CDR2 YFSETQ. CDR3 sequence reads: CASSLDASYYFSGANVLTF. CDR3 nucleotide sequence: TGCGCCAGCAGCTTGGACGCCAGTTACTATTTCTCTGGGGCCAACGTCCTGACTTTC.

This clone appeared a few times. Other DNA sequences from this sample encode an identical CDR3 as well. This rearrangement joins TRBV27 to TRBJ2-1; 9 positions match TRBD1. The CDR3 spans 14 residues. V shed 6 bases, J shed 7 bases, and the junction held 7 bases outside the gene matches. The V gene's germline CDR1 is MNHEY and CDR2 SMNVEV (reference sequence). The CDR3 loop is CASSWDRVRNEQFF. CDR3 DNA sequence: TGTGCCAGCAGCTGGGACAGGGTCAGAAATGAGCAGTTCTTC.

The rearrangement uses TRBV6-5 and TRBJ2-7; D is possibly TRBD1 (5 bases). Trimming cost V 8 bases and J 0 bases, with 11 bases left between them. The V gene's germline CDR1 is MNHEY and CDR2 SVGAGI. The CDR3 loop spans 13 amino acids. The CDR3 loop is CASGRQGSYEQYF. CDR3 nucleotides: TGTGCCAGCGGTAGGCAGGGCTCCTACGAGCAGTACTTC.

The sample holds a few counts of this clone. The J gene is TRBJ1-2, the V gene TRBV29-1, with D tentatively TRBD1 (5 bases). The CDR3 sequence is 12 residues long. The germline V gene has CDR1 SQVTM and CDR2 ANQGSEA. Between the trimmed V and J ends, which lost 7 bases and 0 bases, there was a span of 9 bases. CDR3 nucleotides: TGCAGCGCGGACACAGCTAACTATGGCTACACCTTC. Translation gives CSADTANYGYTF. Full variable domain (remainder filled in from reference TRBV29-1 and TRBJ1-2): SAVISQKPSRDICQRGTSLTIQCQVDSQVTMMFWYRQQPGQSLTLIATANQGSEATYESGFVIDKFPISRPNLTFSTLTVSNMSPEDSSIYLCSADTANYGYTFGSGTRLTVV.

The genes are TRBV19 and TRBJ1-4, with TRBD1 identical over 10 bases. This CDR3 contains 15 residues. After removal of 7 bases from V and 10 bases from J, the junction contained 12 bases not matched to a gene. The germline gives CDR1 LNHDA, CDR2 SQIVND (reference sequence). The CDR3 DNA is TGTGCCAGTACCAATCCCGGGACAGGGGAAGCAAAACTGTTTTTT. As protein: CASTNPGTGEAKLFF.

This chain links TRBV7-2 with TRBJ2-7, with 8 positions matching TRBD2. Germline lookup yields CDR1 SGHTA and CDR2 FQGNSA. The CDR3 runs to 15 residues. V lost 7 bases, J lost 1 base, and 9 bases stayed unmatched. The DNA of the CDR3 is TGTGCCAGCACTATCGGGGGGGCCGGGTCCTACGAGCAGTACTTC. Its translation is CASTIGGAGSYEQYF.

This clone was recorded a few times. The rearrangement joins TRBV6-5 to TRBJ2-1; 11 nucleotides align to TRBD2. The V gene's germline CDR1 is MNHEY and CDR2 SVGAGI. This CDR3 spans 14 amino acids. After removal of 6 bases from V and 9 bases from J, the junction contained 7 bases not matched to a gene. CDR3 region: CASRDSGRAGEQFF. The CDR3, as DNA: TGTGCCAGCAGGGATAGCGGGAGGGCCGGTGAGCAGTTCTTC.

This clone came up once. The DNA for the CDR3 is TGCGCCAGCAGCTTGGGCGGACTAGCGGGAATTGATGAGCAGTTCTTC. The encoded protein is CASSLGGLAGIDEQFF. This chain uses TRBV5-1 with TRBJ2-1, with TRBD2 identical over 12 bases. This CDR3 region has 16 residues. The V gene end was trimmed by 0 bases and the J gene end by 8 bases; junction bases not matched to a gene: 6. CDR1 SGHRS and CDR2 YFSETQ come from the germline V gene.

This clone has only a few counts. V usage is TRBV5-1 and J usage is TRBJ2-7, with TRBD1 matching over 10 bases. The CDR3 covers 12 residues. Trimming at V came to 5 bases and at J to 11 bases, leaving 7 bases not matched to a gene. The germline V gene has CDR1 SGHRS and CDR2 YFSETQ. The CDR3 DNA follows: TGCGCCAGCAGATGGGACAGGGGCCGGGAGTACTTC. Encoded protein: CASRWDRGREYF.

This chain links TRBV7-6 with TRBJ2-2, with a tentative D call TRBD1 (5 bases). This CDR3 spans 14 amino acids. Germline lookup yields CDR1 SGHVS and CDR2 FNYEAQ. V lost 1 base to trimming and J lost 6 bases, with 9 bases between them. The CDR3 nucleotides read TGTGCCAGCAGCTTAGGGGTGGGGCCCGGGGAGCTGTTTTTT. Protein product: CASSLGVGPGELFF. Together with reference TRBV7-6 and TRBJ2-2, the CDR3 gives the full variable domain: GAGVSQSPRYKVTKRGQDVALRCDPISGHVSLYWYRQALGQGPEFLTYFNYEAQQDKSGLPNDRFSAERPEGSISTLTIQRTEQRDSAMYRCASSLGVGPGELFFGEGSRLTVL.

The gene calls are TRBV5-1 and TRBJ1-3; 7 nucleotides line up with TRBD1. The V and J ends lost 4 bases and 0 bases, in that order; junction bases with no gene match: 7. The CDR3 consists of 16 residues. Germline V CDR1 and CDR2: SGHRS, YFSETQ. CDR3 sequence: CASSPGTAISGNTIYF. In DNA, the CDR3 is TGCGCCAGCAGCCCCGGGACAGCTATCTCTGGAAACACCATATATTTT. The full variable domain, its missing parts supplied by reference TRBV5-1 and TRBJ1-3, is KAGVTQTPRYLIKTRGQQVTLSCSPISGHRSVSWYQQTPGQGLQFLFEYFSETQRNKGNFPGRFSGRQFSNSRSEMNVSTLELGDSALYLCASSPGTAISGNTIYFGEGSWLTVV.

The table lists this clone with a count of one. The junction does not match germline at one end; this may be a read error. The CDR3 here is CASSSRQDATGELFF. In nucleotides, the CDR3 is TGTGCTAGCAGCTCTCGACAGGACGCCACCGGGGAGCTGTTTTTT. The chain links TRBV7-7 to TRBJ2-2, with D perhaps matching TRBD1 (6 bases). This CDR3 is built from 15 residues. Germline V gene lookup returns CDR1 SSHAT and CDR2 FNYEAQ (reference sequence).

A few counts support this clone. This rearrangement joins TRBV2 to TRBJ1-1; D call uncertain. V gave up 1 base and J gave up 1 base, with 10 bases separating them. The CDR3 runs to 15 residues. Germline CDR1 is SNHLY and CDR2 is FYNNEI. The CDR3 DNA reads as TGTGCCAGCAGTGAAGAAAGACAACCGAACACTGAAGCTTTCTTT. Amino acids: CASSEERQPNTEAFF.

There are a few counts of this clone. The chain recombines TRBV6-5 with TRBJ2-5; 7 nucleotides line up with TRBD2. The germline V gene has CDR1 MNHEY and CDR2 SVGAGI. The CDR3 runs 13 residues. J was trimmed by 5 bases and V by 2 bases; bases with no gene match: 2. This CDR3 is CASSYRGSETQYF. CDR3 coding DNA: TGTGCCAGCAGTTACCGCGGGAGTGAGACCCAGTACTTC.